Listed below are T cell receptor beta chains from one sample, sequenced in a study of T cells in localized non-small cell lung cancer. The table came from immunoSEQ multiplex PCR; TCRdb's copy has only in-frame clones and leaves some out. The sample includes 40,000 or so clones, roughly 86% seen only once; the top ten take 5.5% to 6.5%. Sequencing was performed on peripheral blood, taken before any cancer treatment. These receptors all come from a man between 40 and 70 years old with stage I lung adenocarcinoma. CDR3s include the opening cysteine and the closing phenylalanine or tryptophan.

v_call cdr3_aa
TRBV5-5 CASSGPGATNEKLFF
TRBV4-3 CASSPRRASTDTQYF
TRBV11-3 CASSLGGQNTEAFF
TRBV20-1 CSAGGPDTQYF
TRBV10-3 CAISELGGRGRETQYF
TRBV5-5 CASSSNPTGNQPQHF
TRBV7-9 CASSPQGRTYEQYF
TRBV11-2 CASSSTHLETQYF
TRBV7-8 CASSLRQGTNTGELFF
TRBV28 CASSYREGRRVTEAFF
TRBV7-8 CASSPPLVEKVYNEQFF
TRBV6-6 CASRIFVGRELFF
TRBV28 CASSPRQGGNQPQHF
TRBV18 CASSQQGQETQYF
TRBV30 CAWGLSSYNEQFF
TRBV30 CAWSGGNNQPQHF
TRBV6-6 CASSYSSLTLNEQFF
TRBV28 CASSHHRKLSNQPQHF
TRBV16 CASSPNREPNEKLFF
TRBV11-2 CASSLDPGSNQPQHF
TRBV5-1 CASSLAIGREQYF
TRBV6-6 CASRGQGAGSTEAFF
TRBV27 CASSLSGLAGGTDTQYF
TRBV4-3 CASSQTRGYNSPLHF
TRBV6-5 CASSHHTLNTEAFF
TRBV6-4 CASSAGETDTQYF
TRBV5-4 CASSLMVGGAYGYTF